The entry below gives a single T cell receptor beta chain sequence along with its context. This entry belongs to a study of T cell changes during pregnancy in multiple sclerosis. Profiled with immunoSEQ multiplex PCR; TCRdb holds only in-frame clones, not every one. The sample has about 60,000 clones, 90% seen once. With 2 bases clipped from V and 4 bases from J, the junction kept 8 bases outside the gene matches. CDR1 and CDR2 (germline): WSHSY, SAAADI. This CDR3 has 16 amino acids. Material: peripheral blood, obtained in the second trimester of pregnancy. V and J are TRBV10-2 and TRBJ1-2, with 9 positions matching TRBD1. This receptor was obtained from a female donor in good health, enrolled as a control in a pregnancy study. In nucleotides, the CDR3 is TGCGCCAGCAGTGAGCCGGGGACAGGGCGGATCTATGGCTACACCTTC. It yields the protein CASSEPGTGRIYGYTF.